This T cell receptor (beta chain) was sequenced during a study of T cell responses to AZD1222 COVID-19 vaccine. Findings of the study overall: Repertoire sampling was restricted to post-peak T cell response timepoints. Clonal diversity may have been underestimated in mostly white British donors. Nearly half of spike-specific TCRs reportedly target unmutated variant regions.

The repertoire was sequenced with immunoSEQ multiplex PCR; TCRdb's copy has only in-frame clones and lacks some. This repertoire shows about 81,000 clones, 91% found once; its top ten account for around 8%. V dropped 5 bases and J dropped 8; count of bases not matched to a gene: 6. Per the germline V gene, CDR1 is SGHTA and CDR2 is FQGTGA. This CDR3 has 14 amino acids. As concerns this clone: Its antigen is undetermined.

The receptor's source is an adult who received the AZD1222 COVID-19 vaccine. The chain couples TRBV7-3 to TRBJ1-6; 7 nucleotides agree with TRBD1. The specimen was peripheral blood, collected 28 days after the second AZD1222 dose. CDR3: CASSLRQGDSPLHF. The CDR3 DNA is TGTGCCAGCAGCCTCCGACAGGGTGATTCACCCCTCCACTTT. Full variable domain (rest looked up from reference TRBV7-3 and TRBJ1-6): GAGVSQTPSNKVTEKGKYVELRCDPISGHTALYWYRQSLGQGPEFLIYFQGTGAADDSGLPNDRFFAVRPEGSVSTLKIQRTERGDSAVYLCASSLRQGDSPLHFGNGTRLTVT.